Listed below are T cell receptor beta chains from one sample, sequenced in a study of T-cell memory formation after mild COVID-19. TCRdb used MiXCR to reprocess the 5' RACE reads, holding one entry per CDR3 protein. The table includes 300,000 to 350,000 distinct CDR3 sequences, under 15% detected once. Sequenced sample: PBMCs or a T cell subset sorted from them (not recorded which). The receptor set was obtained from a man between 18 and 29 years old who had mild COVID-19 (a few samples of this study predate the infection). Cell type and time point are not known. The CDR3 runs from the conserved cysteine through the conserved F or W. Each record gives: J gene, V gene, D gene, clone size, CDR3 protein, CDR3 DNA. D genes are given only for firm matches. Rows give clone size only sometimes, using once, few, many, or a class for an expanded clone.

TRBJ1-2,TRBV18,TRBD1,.,CASSPGDRPYGYTF,TGTGCCAGCTCACCTGGGGACAGGCCCTATGGCTACACCTTC
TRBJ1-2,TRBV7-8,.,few,CASTSVLRQRLNYGYTF,TGTGCCAGCACCAGCGTTCTTCGTCAGCGGTTAAACTATGGCTACACCTTC
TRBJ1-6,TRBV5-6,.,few,CASMVGPRNSPLHF,TGTGCCAGCATGGTGGGACCGAGAAATTCACCCCTCCACTTT
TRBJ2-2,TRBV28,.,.,CASSFLSVTVTGELFF,TGTGCCAGCAGTTTTCTCTCCGTGACTGTGACCGGGGAGCTGTTTTTT
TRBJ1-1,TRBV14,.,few,CASSSQGPGTTEAFF,TGTGCCAGCAGCTCACAGGGACCTGGCACCACTGAAGCTTTCTTT
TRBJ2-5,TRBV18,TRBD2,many,CASSPRTSGGGETQYF,TGTGCCAGCTCTCCGCGGACTAGCGGGGGCGGAGAGACCCAGTACTTC
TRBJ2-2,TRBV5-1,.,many,CASSPYRVGTGELFF,TGCGCCAGCAGCCCCTACAGGGTGGGGACCGGGGAGCTGTTTTTT
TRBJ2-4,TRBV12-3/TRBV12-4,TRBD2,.,CASSLADSNIQYF,TGTGCCAGCAGTCTAGCGGATTCGAACATTCAGTACTTC
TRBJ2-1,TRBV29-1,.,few,CSVEDDPLRHNEQFF,TGCAGCGTTGAAGACGACCCTTTACGACACAATGAGCAGTTCTTC
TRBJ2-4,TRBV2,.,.,CASSEGGYIQYF,TGTGCCAGCAGTGAGGGAGGCTACATTCAGTACTTC
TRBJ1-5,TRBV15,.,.,CATSRDGKADEPQHF,TGTGCCACCAGCAGAGATGGGAAGGCCGATGAGCCCCAGCATTTT
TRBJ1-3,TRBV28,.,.,CASSLNTFSGNTIYF,TGTGCCAGCAGTTTAAACACATTCTCTGGAAACACCATATATTTT
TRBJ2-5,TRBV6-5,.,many,CASSYRGETQYF,TGTGCCAGCAGTTACAGGGGAGAGACCCAGTACTTC
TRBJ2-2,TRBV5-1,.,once,CASSGDKQGTGELFF,TGCGCCAGCAGCGGGGACAAGCAGGGTACCGGGGAGCTGTTTTTT
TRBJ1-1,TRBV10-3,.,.,CAISKQGGGDTEAFF,TGTGCCATCAGTAAACAGGGCGGAGGGGACACTGAAGCTTTCTTT
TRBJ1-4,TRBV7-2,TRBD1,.,CASSLMSGGAEKLFF,TGTGCCAGCAGCTTAATGTCAGGGGGCGCAGAAAAACTGTTTTTT
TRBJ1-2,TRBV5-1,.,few,CASSLGTDPYGYTF,TGCGCCAGCAGCTTGGGTACAGATCCCTATGGCTACACCTTC
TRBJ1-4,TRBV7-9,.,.,CASSPQGRNEKLFF,TGTGCCAGCAGCCCACAGGGAAGGAATGAAAAACTGTTTTTT
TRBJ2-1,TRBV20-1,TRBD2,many,CSASPMRGAYNEQFF,TGCAGTGCTAGTCCAATGCGGGGGGCCTACAATGAGCAGTTCTTC
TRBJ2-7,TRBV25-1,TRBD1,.,CASGGDRVYEQYF,TGTGCCAGCGGGGGGGACAGGGTCTACGAGCAGTACTTC
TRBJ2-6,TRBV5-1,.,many,CASSLPGANVLTF,TGCGCCAGCAGCCTGCCCGGGGCCAACGTCCTGACTTTC
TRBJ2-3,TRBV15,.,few,CATSDGDHGRGDTQYF,TGTGCCACCAGCGACGGGGACCACGGGCGGGGAGATACGCAGTATTTT